This T cell receptor (beta chain) appears in the sequencing data of a study of cytomegalovirus exposure and HLA in healthy donors. Study as a whole: An earlier analysis found roughly 110 million unique TCR beta sequences from around 180 million T cells. Study-level results: Earlier analysis found most TCR beta V segments productive about 87% or about 30% of the time. Reportedly, cytomegalovirus status was diagnosed with high sensitivity and specificity.

Healthy bone marrow donors made up the cohort. Germline CDR1 and CDR2: MNHEY and SMNVEV (reference sequence). The ends lost 3 bases at V and 4 bases at J; junction bases unmatched: 8. The CDR3 spans 16 residues. Details on this clone: The target antigen is unknown.

60 Vbeta and 13 Jbeta primers were used in PCR. Measured with immunoSEQ multiplex PCR; TCRdb has only the in-frame clones, and not every one. The sample shows under 140,000 clones, less than 85% of them seen only once. Input material: PBMCs. This sequence originates from a man in his thirties or forties in good health and CMV-seropositive. The gene calls are TRBV27 and TRBJ2-5; 10 bases map to TRBD2. The CDR3 DNA is TGTGCCAGCAGTTTCTCAGCGGGGGGGCTCAGAGAGACCCAGTACTTC. Translating gives CASSFSAGGLRETQYF.